This T cell receptor beta chain was observed in a study of beta chain features in type 1 diabetes. Notes on the study in general: Healthy donors had naive, central memory and Treg TCRB repertoires that appeared less similar than those seen among patients.

The CDR3 spans 15 residues. Germline CDR1 and CDR2: SGHNT and YYREEE (reference sequence). V lost 4 bases and J lost 2; bases outside the gene matches: 3. Expressed TCRB transcripts were sequenced after all isolated RNA was converted to cDNA. Clones were read by immunoSEQ multiplex PCR, and TCRdb kept only the in-frame ones, dropping some. The sample includes about 16,000 clones, just under 55% of them seen just once. This clone was picked up a small number of times. Its target is unknown. Sequencing used stem cell memory CD4+ T cells from blood. The sequence was collected from a woman younger than 30 in good health. The J gene is TRBJ2-3, the V gene TRBV5-4; 11 nucleotides line up with TRBD2. The CDR3: CASSGTSGTTDTQYF. The CDR3 bases are TGTGCCAGCAGCGGGACTAGCGGAACCACAGATACGCAGTATTTT. Based on the CDR3 plus reference TRBV5-4 and TRBJ2-3, the full variable domain is ETGVTQSPTHLIKTRGQQVTLRCSSQSGHNTVSWYQQALGQGPQFIFQYYREEENGRGNFPPRFSGLQFPNYSSELNVNALELDDSALYLCASSGTSGTTDTQYFGPGTRLTVL.